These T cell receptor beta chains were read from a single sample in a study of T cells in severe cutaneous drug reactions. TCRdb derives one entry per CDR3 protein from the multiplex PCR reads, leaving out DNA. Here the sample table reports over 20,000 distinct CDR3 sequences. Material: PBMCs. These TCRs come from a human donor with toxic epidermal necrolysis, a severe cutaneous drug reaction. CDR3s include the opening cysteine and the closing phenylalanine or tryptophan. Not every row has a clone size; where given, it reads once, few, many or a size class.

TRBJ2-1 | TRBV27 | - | CASSLLGTSGRNEQFF
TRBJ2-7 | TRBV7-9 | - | CASSLRAGSSYEQYF
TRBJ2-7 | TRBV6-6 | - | CASTIGGLGAYEQYF
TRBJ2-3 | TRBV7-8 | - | CASSVNTGLGTDTQYF
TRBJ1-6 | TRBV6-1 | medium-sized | CASRMQGATYNSPLHF
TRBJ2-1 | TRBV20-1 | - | CSARDARAALRQFF
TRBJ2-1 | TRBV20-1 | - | CSARGTGRGNEQFF
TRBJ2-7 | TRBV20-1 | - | CSARKEREVYEQYF
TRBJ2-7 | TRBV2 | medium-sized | CASSEVTSGRYEQYF
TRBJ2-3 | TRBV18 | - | CASSPVQARTDTQYF
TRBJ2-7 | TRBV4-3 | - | CASSQDLDRIYEQYF
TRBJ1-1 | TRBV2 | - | CASSEAGRGYNTEAFF
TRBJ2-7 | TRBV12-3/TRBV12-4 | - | CASSSADEQYF
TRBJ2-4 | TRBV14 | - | CASSRPDQENIQYF
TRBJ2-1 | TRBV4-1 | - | CASSRDPSYNEQFF
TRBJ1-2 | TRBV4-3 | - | CASSQDLSYYNYGYTF
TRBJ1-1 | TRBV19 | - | CASSPSIAVNTEAFF
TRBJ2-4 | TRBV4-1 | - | CASSQSHGTSGKNIQYF
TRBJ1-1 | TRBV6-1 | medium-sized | CASSRTGRDTEAFF
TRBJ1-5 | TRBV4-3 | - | CASSQTDGEPQHF
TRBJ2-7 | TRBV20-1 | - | CSARDKGDGEQYF
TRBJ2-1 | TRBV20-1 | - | CSARDGTSRYNEQFF
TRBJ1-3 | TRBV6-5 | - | CASRRTGAAGAGNTIYF
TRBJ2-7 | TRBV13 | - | CASSLSQTGFYEQYF
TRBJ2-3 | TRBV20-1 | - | CSPSDREGSTDTQYF
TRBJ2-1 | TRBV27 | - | CASSLSASSGSYNEQFF
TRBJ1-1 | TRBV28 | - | CASSSGGGTEAFF
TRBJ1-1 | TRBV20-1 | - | CSATDRGGHFEAFF
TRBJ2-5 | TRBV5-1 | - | CASSSLAGGQETQYF
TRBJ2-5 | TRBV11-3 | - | CASSLGRLETQYF
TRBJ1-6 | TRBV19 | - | CASGLAGGSNSPLHF
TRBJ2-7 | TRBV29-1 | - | CSVPGHPSSYEQYF
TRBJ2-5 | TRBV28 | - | CASSLLERGGETQYF
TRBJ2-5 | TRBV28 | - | CASSKGETQYF
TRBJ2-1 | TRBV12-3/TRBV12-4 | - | CASSFVRDEQFF
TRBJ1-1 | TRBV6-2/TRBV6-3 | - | CASSYLGGHSEAFF
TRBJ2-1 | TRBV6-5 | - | CASNLPGNNEQFF
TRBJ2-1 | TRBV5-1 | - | CASSLEGEQFF
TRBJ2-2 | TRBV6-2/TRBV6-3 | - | CASSYLQGNTGELFF
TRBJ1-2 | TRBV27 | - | CASSFRRENGYTF
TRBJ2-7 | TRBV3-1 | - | CASSRRRSGYLSYEQYF
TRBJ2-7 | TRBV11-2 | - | CASSFGQSRYEQYF
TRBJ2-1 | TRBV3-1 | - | CASSQELGGQQFF
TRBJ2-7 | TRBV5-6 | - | CASSRGTGVGEQYF
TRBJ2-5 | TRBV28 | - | CASSYLGETQYF
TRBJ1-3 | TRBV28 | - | CASSLAGGFGNTIYF
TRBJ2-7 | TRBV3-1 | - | CASSHRAESLSYEQYF
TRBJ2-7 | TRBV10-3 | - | CAMGDFNYEQYF
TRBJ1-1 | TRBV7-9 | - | CASSSTGGSLNTEAFF
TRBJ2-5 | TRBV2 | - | CASSEGLAATQYF
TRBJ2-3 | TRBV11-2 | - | CASRPTDGFTDTQYF
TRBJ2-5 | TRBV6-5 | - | CASSYARGRDQYF
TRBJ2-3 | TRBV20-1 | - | CSAVTSGSSDTQYF
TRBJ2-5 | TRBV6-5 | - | CASSTRLAGHPAQETQYF